The subject of this entry is one T cell receptor beta chain. This sample was taken from a study of T cell responses to AZD1222 COVID-19 vaccine. V was cut by 7 bases and J by 4 bases, with 13 bases left in between. CDR1 MNHEY and CDR2 SVGAGI come from the germline V gene. This CDR3 has 13 amino acids. TCRdb's table, derived via immunoSEQ multiplex PCR, lists solely in-frame clones and lacks some. The table includes about 150,000 clones, just over 90% detected once. Here the sequenced sample was peripheral blood, taken on day 0 of AZD1222 vaccination. The chain is built from TRBV6-5 and TRBJ1-2; D is possibly TRBD1 (6 bases). The TCR originated in an adult in good health. CDR3 region: CASTGGEGYGYTF. As DNA, the CDR3 is TGTGCCAGCACCGGGGGCGAAGGCTATGGCTACACCTTC.